The subject of this entry is one T cell receptor (beta chain). These data belong to a study of cytomegalovirus exposure and HLA in healthy donors. V lost 0 bases and J lost 0, with 7 bases in between. Germline CDR1 SGHDT, CDR2 YYEEEE. The CDR3 spans 14 residues. PCR was performed using 60 Vbeta and 13 Jbeta primers. Only in-frame clones appear in the TCRdb table, and some are missing; sequencing was by immunoSEQ multiplex PCR. The sample comprises around 200,000 clones, approximately 84% of which are singletons, and 0.58% rests with the top ten. This chain joins TRBV5-6 and TRBJ2-7; D is undetermined. Sequencing was performed on PBMCs. The receptor comes from a woman aged 40 to 49 in good health and CMV-seronegative. The CDR3 DNA reads as TGTGCCAGCAGCTTGGTTCCAGTCTCCTACGAGCAGTACTTC. This encodes CASSLVPVSYEQYF.